Listed below are T cell receptor beta chains from one sample, sequenced in a study of tumor-infiltrating lymphocytes in primary liver carcinoma. TCRdb reprocessed the multiplex PCR reads via MiXCR and lists one record per CDR3 protein. Seen here are 20,000 to 25,000 distinct CDR3 sequences, roughly 85% observed once, and the top ten hold 40%. Specimen: liver tumor tissue from sampling region 1. These receptors were collected from a woman younger than 45 with primary liver carcinoma and hepatitis B virus infection. CDR3s include the opening cysteine and the closing phenylalanine or tryptophan. A D gene is named only where the DNA matches it firmly. For some rows the clone size is stated as once, few or many, or as a class when expanded; others skip it.

CDR3 protein	CDR3 DNA	clone size	J gene	V gene	D gene
CASSLTWTARETQYF	TGTGCCAGCAGCCTGACCTGGACAGCTCGAGAGACCCAGTATTTC	once	TRBJ2-5	TRBV11-2	-
CASSWGLAALYEQYF	TGTGCCAGTAGCTGGGGACTAGCCGCACTTTACGAGCAGTACTTT	-	TRBJ2-7	TRBV7-9	TRBD2
CASSFYGTRGNEQFF	TGTGCCAGCAGCTTCTACGGGACAAGAGGCAATGAGCAGTTCTTC	once	TRBJ2-1	TRBV13	-
CASSFTVDRGGQIGQYF	TGTGCCAGCAGTTTCACCGTAGACCGGGGGGGCCAGATAGGGCAGTATTTT	-	TRBJ2-3	TRBV6-6	TRBD2
CASSPRTGFIRGLFF	TGTGCCAGCAGTCCGCGGACAGGGTTCATCAGGGGGCTGTTTTTT	-	TRBJ2-2	TRBV6-5	TRBD1
CASSFTPLRSSYNEQFF	TGTGCCAGCAGCTTTACCCCACTGAGGAGCTCCTATAATGAGCAGTTCTTC	many	TRBJ2-1	TRBV11-2	-
CASCAGLAGILDTQYF	TGTGCCAGCTGCGCGGGACTTGCGGGTATTCTTGATACGCAGTATTTT	few	TRBJ2-3	TRBV11-2	-
CASSTIAEHGAYGYTF	TGTGCCAGCAGCACCATAGCGGAACACGGGGCCTATGGCTACACCTTC	-	TRBJ1-2	TRBV6-5	-
CASSSPSGGEQFF	TGTGCCAGCAGCTCTCCGAGCGGTGGTGAGCAGTTCTTC	-	TRBJ2-1	TRBV11-1	-
CASSGTGNQPQHF	TGTGCCAGCAGTGGGACAGGGAATCAGCCCCAGCATTTT	-	TRBJ1-5	TRBV12-3/TRBV12-4	TRBD1
CASGLALGGGNTGELFF	TGTGCCAGCGGCTTAGCACTAGGAGGGGGGAACACCGGGGAGCTGTTTTTT	once	TRBJ2-2	TRBV11-2	-
CASTLQGSLNIQYF	TGTGCCAGCACTTTGCAAGGGAGCCTGAATATTCAGTATTTT	-	TRBJ2-3	TRBV28	-
CASSFPTPITDTQYF	TGTGCCAGCAGTTTTCCCACTCCTATAACAGATACGCAGTATTTT	-	TRBJ2-3	TRBV12-3/TRBV12-4	-
CVNNRTRQGRGDTQYF	TGTGTCAACAACCGGACGCGACAGGGAAGGGGAGATACGCAGTATTTT	-	TRBJ2-3	TRBV11-2	TRBD1
CATTKRGMNQPQHF	TGTGCCACCACCAAAAGGGGGATGAATCAGCCCCAGCATTTT	many	TRBJ1-5	TRBV24-1	-
CASSAGLAGIGYTQYF	TGTGCCAGCAGCGCGGGACTAGCGGGTATTGGATATACGCAGTATTTT	-	TRBJ2-3	TRBV11-2	TRBD2